This T cell receptor beta chain was sequenced during a study of spatial heterogeneity in lung cancer. The time point: sample taken at primary tumor resection. The authors sequenced whole RNA from tumor, nontumor lung or frozen PBMC without sorting. From germline, CDR1 is SQVTM and CDR2 ANQGSEA. CDR3 length equals 11 residues. The V end was cut by 7 bases, the J end by 9 bases, with 15 bases between. TCR cDNA molecules each had a unique molecular identifier. TCRdb processed the 5' RACE reads anew with MiXCR; each CDR3 protein has one entry. The sample yields more than 20,000 distinct CDR3 sequences, around 6% seen once. This clonotype has a count of ten or more. Its antigen is currently unknown. Study findings and constraints: Tumor T-cell coverage was an estimated 7% or so for alpha and 13% for beta chains. It was found that expanded intratumoral alpha and beta TCR counts tracked tumor mutation counts.

The TCR originated in a male donor with early-stage non-small cell lung cancer. The chain joins TRBV29-1 to TRBJ1-1, with D unresolved. The sequencing used lung tumor tissue, collected at surgery. CDR3 loop: CSAPFGVQAFF. The CDR3 DNA is TGCAGCGCACCCTTTGGGGTGCAAGCTTTCTTT.